A single T cell receptor beta chain is shown here with its context. The antigen remains unidentified. The data are from a study of OX40 agonist ivuxolimab in advanced cancers. Study-level background: Past anti-PD-1, anti-PD-L1 or anti-CTLA-4 therapy was accepted, and 30% to 45% had received some. Broader study findings: Clones of CD4+ and CD8+ blood T cells grew by week 6 at doses of 0.1 to 3.0 mg/kg.

Clones were read by immunoSEQ multiplex PCR, and TCRdb kept only the in-frame ones, dropping some. The profile shows 85,000 to 100,000 clones, roughly 90% of them singletons. CDR3 length: 16 amino acids. V dropped 3 bases and J dropped 0; count of bases not matched to a gene: 7. The V gene's germline CDR1 is LNHDA and CDR2 SQIVND (reference sequence). The input for sequencing was CD4+ or CD8+ T cells sorted from blood, taken in a trial of the OX40 agonist ivuxolimab. The receptor was isolated from an adult with an advanced solid tumor such as melanoma, head and neck, liver or kidney cancer. This rearrangement joins TRBV19 to TRBJ2-7; 8 nucleotides align to TRBD2. CDR3 amino acids: CASSIVGSGSSYEQYF. Here the CDR3 DNA reads TGTGCCAGTAGTATTGTTGGGAGCGGGAGCTCCTACGAGCAGTACTTC.